These 9 T cell receptor beta chains were all obtained from the same sample, sequenced in a study of T cells after yellow fever vaccination. One entry per CDR3 protein, called by TCRdb with MiXCR from the 5' RACE reads. The sample has a few hundred thousand distinct CDR3 sequences; roughly 4.3% are singletons. The sample was PBMCs, taken 5 days after the yellow fever booster vaccination. The source of these receptors is a man aged 18 to 29 who received the YFV17D yellow fever vaccine.

Only a few counts were recorded for this clonotype. The rearrangement links TRBV20-1 to TRBJ2-5; TRBD2 agrees at 10 bases. CDR1 and CDR2 (germline): DFQATT, SNEGSKA (reference sequence). V lost 5 bases and J lost 4; bases outside the gene matches: 4. The CDR3 extends over 13 amino acids. The CDR3 DNA sequence: TGCAGTGCTCAGAGCGGGGGGGGAGAGACCCAGTACTTC. It specifies CSAQSGGGETQYF.

This clonotype was seen only a few times. The chain combines TRBV5-4 with TRBJ2-3, with TRBD2 identical over 11 bases. CDR3 length: 15 amino acids. V gave up 3 bases and J gave up 6 bases; unmatched junction bases: 6. From germline, CDR1 is SGHNT and CDR2 YYREEE (reference sequence). CDR3: CASSSSGLADDTQYF. In DNA, the CDR3 is TGTGCCAGCAGCTCTTCGGGACTAGCGGACGATACGCAGTATTTT.

This clonotype was seen many times. The chain carries TRBV5-1 and TRBJ2-5; tentatively, D is TRBD2 (5 bases). Germline CDR1 reads SGHRS; CDR2 reads YFSETQ. This CDR3 is built from 14 residues. The V end was cut by 2 bases, the J end by 5 bases, with 13 bases between. CDR3 loop: CASSFRGYLETQYF. CDR3 in DNA: TGCGCCAGCAGCTTCAGAGGGTACCTCGAGACCCAGTACTTC.

This clonotype has at least ten counts. The chain uses TRBV20-1 and TRBJ2-1; 11 positions agree with TRBD2. Germline CDR1 and CDR2: DFQATT and SNEGSKA (reference sequence). This CDR3 contains 12 residues. The CDR3 protein is CRTSGGYNEQFF. In DNA form, the CDR3 reads TGCAGAACTAGCGGGGGCTACAATGAGCAGTTCTTC.

This clonotype was observed many times. The J gene is TRBJ2-5, the V gene TRBV7-2; the D is unclear. Germline CDR1 is SGHTA and CDR2 is FQGNSA. Trimming pared 1 base from V and 2 bases from J, leaving 5 bases between. This CDR3 is 13 amino acids long. CDR3 residues: CASSLVVQETQYF. The CDR3 DNA reads as TGTGCCAGCAGCTTAGTTGTACAAGAGACCCAGTACTTC. The full variable domain, with the rest looked up from reference TRBV7-2 and TRBJ2-5, is GAGVSQSPSNKVTEKGKDVELRCDPISGHTALYWYRQSLGQGLEFLIYFQGNSAPDKSGLPSDRFSAERTGGSVSTLTIQRTQQEDSAVYLCASSLVVQETQYFGPGTRLLVL.

Many counts were recorded for this clonotype. The chain couples TRBV5-5 to TRBJ2-7; D possibly matches TRBD1 or TRBD2 (5 bases each). This CDR3 spans 14 amino acids. V lost 2 bases and J lost 3, with 12 bases in between. The germline gives CDR1 SGHKS, CDR2 YYEKEE (reference sequence). The CDR3 sequence is CASSFGLGVYEQYV. DNA of the CDR3: TGTGCCAGCAGCTTTGGACTGGGGGTCTACGAGCAGTACGTC.

This clonotype was seen a handful of times. This sequence joins TRBV12-3 or TRBV12-4 and TRBJ2-7; 7 nucleotides agree with TRBD1. Losses at the gene ends were 2 bases for V and 5 bases for J; bases not matched to a gene: 6. CDR3 length: 14 amino acids. CDR3 sequence (DNA): TGTGCCAGCAGTTTAACCAGGGGGTTTGACGAGCAGTACTTC. The encoded protein is CASSLTRGFDEQYF.

The chain recombines TRBV10-3 with TRBJ2-3, with 10 bases fitting TRBD2. V shed 3 bases and J 0 bases; nucleotides not matched to a gene: 12. The CDR3 is made up of 19 amino acids. Looked up from germline, CDR1 is ENHRY and CDR2 is SYGVKD. CDR3 nucleotide sequence: TGTGCCATCAGTGATCGGGTCAGCGGGGGGGCCCTAAGCACAGATACGCAGTATTTT. Its translation: CAISDRVSGGALSTDTQYF.

A few counts support this clonotype. The rearrangement links TRBV12-3 or TRBV12-4 to TRBJ1-2; 7 nucleotides align to TRBD1. The CDR3 totals 15 residues. The V gene end was trimmed by 6 bases and the J gene end by 7 bases; junction bases not matched to a gene: 14. CDR3 amino acids: CASSQGRGRLGGYTF. The CDR3 bases are TGTGCCAGCAGCCAGGGGAGGGGGCGTTTAGGTGGCTACACCTTC.